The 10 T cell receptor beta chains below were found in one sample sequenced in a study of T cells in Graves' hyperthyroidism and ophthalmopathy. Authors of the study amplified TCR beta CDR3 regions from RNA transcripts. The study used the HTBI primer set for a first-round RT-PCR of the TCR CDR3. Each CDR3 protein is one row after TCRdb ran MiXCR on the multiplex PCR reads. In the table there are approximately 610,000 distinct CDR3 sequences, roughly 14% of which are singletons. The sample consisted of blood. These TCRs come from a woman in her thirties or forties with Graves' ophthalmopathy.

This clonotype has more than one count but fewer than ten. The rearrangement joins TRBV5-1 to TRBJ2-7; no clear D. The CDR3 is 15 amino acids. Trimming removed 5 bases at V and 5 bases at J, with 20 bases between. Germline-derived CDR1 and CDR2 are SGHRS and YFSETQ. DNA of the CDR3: TGCGCCAGCAGGTCAGGTTACAGACAACCTGACGAGCAGTACTTC. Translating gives CASRSGYRQPDEQYF. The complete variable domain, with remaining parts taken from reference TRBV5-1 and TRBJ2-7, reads KAGVTQTPRYLIKTRGQQVTLSCSPISGHRSVSWYQQTPGQGLQFLFEYFSETQRNKGNFPGRFSGRQFSNSRSEMNVSTLELGDSALYLCASRSGYRQPDEQYFGPGTRLTVT.

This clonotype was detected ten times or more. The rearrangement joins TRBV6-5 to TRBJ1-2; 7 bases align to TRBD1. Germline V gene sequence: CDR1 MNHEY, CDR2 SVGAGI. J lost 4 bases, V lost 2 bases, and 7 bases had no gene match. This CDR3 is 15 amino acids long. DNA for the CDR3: TGTGCCAGCAGTTACGACGCCGGGACAGCCTATGGCTACACCTTC. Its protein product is CASSYDAGTAYGYTF.

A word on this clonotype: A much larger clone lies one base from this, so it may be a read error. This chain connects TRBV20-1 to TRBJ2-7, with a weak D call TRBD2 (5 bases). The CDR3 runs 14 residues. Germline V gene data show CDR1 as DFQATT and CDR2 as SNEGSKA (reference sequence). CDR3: CSARDQRRPYGQYF. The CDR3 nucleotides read TGCAGTGCTAGAGACCAGCGGAGACCATACGGGCAGTACTTC.

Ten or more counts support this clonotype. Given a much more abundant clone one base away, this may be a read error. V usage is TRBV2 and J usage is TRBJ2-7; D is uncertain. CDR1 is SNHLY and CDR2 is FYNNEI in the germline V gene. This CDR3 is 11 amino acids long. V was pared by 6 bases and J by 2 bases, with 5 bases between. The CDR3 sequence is CASRETYEQYF. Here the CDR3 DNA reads TGTGCCAGCAGGGAGACCTACGAGCAGTACTTC.

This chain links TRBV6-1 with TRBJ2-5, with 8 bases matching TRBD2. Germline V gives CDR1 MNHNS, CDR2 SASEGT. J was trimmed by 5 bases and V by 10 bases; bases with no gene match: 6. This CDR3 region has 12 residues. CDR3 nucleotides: TGTGCCACCTGGACTAGCCGGGAGACCCAGTACTTC. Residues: CATWTSRETQYF.

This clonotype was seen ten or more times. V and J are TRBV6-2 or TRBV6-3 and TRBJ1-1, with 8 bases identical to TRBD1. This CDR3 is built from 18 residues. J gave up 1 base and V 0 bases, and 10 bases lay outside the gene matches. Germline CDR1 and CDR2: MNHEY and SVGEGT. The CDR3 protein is CASSYSMAGGAENTEAFF. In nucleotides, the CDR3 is TGTGCCAGCAGTTACTCCATGGCAGGGGGCGCCGAGAACACTGAAGCTTTCTTT.

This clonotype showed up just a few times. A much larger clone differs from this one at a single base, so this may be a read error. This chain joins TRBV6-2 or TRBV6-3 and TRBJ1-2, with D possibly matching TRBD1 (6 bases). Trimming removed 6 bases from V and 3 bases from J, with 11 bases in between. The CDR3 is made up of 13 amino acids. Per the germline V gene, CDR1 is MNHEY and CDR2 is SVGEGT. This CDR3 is CASSPGHYYGYTF. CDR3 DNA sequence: TGTGCCAGCAGCCCGGGACACTACTATGGCTACACCTTC.

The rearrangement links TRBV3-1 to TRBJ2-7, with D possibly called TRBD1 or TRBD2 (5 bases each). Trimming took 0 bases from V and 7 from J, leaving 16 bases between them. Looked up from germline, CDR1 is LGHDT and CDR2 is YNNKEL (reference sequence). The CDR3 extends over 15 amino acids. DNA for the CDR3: TGTGCCAGCAGCCAAGATAAGGGGACCGGTGGGGAGCAGTACTTC. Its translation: CASSQDKGTGGEQYF.

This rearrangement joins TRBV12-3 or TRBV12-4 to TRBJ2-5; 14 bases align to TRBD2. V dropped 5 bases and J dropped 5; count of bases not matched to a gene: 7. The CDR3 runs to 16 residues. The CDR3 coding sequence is TGTGCCAGCAGTCACGGACTAGCGGGAGGAGGGGAGACCCAGTACTTC. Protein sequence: CASSHGLAGGGETQYF.

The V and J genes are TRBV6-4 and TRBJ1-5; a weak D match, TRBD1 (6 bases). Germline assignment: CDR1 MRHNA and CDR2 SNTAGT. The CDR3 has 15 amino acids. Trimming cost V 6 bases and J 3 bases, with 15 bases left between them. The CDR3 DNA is TGTGCCAGCAGCCCTGACGGGGGCTTCAATCAGCCCCAGCATTTT. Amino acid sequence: CASSPDGGFNQPQHF.